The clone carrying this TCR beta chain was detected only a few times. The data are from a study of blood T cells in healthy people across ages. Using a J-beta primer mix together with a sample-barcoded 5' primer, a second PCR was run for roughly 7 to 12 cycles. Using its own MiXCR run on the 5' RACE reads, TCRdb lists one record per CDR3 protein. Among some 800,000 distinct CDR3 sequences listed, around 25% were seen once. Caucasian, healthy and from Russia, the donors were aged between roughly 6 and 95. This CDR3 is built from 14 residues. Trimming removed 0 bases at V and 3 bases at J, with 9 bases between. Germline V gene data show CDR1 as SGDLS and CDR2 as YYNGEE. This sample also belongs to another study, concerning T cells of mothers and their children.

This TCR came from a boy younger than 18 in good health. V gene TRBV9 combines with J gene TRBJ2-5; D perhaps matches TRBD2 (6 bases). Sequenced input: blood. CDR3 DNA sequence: TGTGCCAGCAGCGTAGATGGCGGGAAAGAGACCCAGTACTTC. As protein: CASSVDGGKETQYF.